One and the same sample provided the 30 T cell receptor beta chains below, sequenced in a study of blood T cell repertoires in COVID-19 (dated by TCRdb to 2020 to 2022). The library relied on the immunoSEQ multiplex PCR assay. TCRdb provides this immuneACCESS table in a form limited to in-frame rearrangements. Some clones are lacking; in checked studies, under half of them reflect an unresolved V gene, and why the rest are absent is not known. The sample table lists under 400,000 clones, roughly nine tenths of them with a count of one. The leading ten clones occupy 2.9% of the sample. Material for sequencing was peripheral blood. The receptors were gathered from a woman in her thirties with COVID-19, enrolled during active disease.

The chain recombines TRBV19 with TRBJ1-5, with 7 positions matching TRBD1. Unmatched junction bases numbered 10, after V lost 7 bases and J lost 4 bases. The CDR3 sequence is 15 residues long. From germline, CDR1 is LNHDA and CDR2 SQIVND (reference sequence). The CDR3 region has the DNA TGTGCCAGTACCCCCGCAGGGGGATGGAATCAGCCCCAGCATTTT. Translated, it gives CASTPAGGWNQPQHF.

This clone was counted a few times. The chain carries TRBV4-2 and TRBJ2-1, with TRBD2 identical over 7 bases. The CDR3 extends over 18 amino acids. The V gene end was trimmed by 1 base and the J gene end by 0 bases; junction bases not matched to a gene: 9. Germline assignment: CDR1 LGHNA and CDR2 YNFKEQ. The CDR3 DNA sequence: TGTGCCAGCAGCCAAGCTGTGGGCGGGAGTAACTCCTACAATGAGCAGTTCTTC. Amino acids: CASSQAVGGSNSYNEQFF.

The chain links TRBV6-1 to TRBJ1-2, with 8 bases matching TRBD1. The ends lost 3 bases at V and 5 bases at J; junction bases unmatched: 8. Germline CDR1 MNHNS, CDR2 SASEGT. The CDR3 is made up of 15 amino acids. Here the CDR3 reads CASSDEGQGEYGYTF. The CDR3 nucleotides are TGTGCCAGCAGTGACGAAGGACAGGGCGAGTATGGCTACACCTTC.

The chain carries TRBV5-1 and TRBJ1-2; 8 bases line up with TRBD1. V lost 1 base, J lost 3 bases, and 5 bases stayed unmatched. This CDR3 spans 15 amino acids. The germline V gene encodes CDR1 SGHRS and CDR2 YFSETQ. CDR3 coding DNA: TGCGCCAGCAGCTTGCGGACAGGGAAAGACTATGGCTACACCTTC. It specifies CASSLRTGKDYGYTF.

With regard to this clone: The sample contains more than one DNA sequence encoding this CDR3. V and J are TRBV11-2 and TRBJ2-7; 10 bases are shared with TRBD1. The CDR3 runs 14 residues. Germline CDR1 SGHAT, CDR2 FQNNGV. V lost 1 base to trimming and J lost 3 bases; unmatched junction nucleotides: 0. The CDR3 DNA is TGTGCCAGCAGCTTAGGGACAGGGGGCTACGAGCAGTACTTC. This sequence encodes CASSLGTGGYEQYF.

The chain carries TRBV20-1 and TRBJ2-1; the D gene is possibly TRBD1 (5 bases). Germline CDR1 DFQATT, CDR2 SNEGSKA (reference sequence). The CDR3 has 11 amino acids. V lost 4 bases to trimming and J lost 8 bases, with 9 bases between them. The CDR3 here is CSATRGDEQFF. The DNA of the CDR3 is TGCAGTGCTACAAGGGGCGATGAGCAGTTCTTC.

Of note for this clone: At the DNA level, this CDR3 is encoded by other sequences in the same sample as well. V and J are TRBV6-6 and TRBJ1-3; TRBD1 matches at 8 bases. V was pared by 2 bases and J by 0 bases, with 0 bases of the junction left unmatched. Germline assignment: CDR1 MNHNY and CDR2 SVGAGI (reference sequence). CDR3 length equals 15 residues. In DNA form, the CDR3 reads TGTGCCAGCAGTTACGGGACAGGCTCTGGAAACACCATATATTTT. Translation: CASSYGTGSGNTIYF.

CDR3 sequence reads: CASSLFVNTEAFF. CDR3 sequence (DNA): TGTGCCAGCAGCCTGTTCGTGAACACTGAAGCTTTCTTT. The chain carries TRBV3-1 (or the pseudogene TRBV3-2) and TRBJ1-1; no definite D call. The CDR3 loop spans 13 amino acids. V lost 4 bases, J lost 0 bases, and 6 bases lay in between. CDR1 is LGHDT and CDR2 is YNNKEL in the germline V gene (reference sequence).

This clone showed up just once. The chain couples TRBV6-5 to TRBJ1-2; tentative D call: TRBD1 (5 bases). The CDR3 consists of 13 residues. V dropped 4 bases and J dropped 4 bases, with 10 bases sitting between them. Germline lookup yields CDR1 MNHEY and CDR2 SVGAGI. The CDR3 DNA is TGTGCCAGCAGTTTGACGGGGGGCTATGGCTACACCTTC. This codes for CASSLTGGYGYTF.

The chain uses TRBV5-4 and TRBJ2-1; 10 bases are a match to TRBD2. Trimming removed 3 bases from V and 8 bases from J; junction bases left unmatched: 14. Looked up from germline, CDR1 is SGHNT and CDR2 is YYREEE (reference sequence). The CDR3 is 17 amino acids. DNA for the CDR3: TGTGCCAGCAGCTGGGGCCTCCCTAGCGGGAGAGGCGATGAGCAGTTCTTC. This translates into CASSWGLPSGRGDEQFF.

The CDR3 DNA reads as TGTGCCAGCAGCGACAGGAACTTCAACTATGGCTACACCTTC. The encoded protein is CASSDRNFNYGYTF. The chain carries TRBV5-6 and TRBJ1-2; possibly TRBD1 for D (6 bases). This CDR3 has 14 amino acids. Per germline, CDR1 SGHDT and CDR2 YYEEEE. Trimming left V 4 bases short and J 2 bases short, with 12 bases between. The full variable domain, its missing parts supplied by reference TRBV5-6 and TRBJ1-2, is DAGVTQSPTHLIKTRGQQVTLRCSPKSGHDTVSWYQQALGQGPQFIFQYYEEEERQRGNFPDRFSGHQFPNYSSELNVNALLLGDSALYLCASSDRNFNYGYTFGSGTRLTVV.

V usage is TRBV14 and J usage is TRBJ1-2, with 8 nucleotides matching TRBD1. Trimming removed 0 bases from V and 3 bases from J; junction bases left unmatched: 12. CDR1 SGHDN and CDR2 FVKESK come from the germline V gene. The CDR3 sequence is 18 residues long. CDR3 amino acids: CASSQEGRQGPPYYGYTF. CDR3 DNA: TGTGCCAGCAGCCAAGAAGGGAGACAGGGGCCTCCTTACTATGGCTACACCTTC.

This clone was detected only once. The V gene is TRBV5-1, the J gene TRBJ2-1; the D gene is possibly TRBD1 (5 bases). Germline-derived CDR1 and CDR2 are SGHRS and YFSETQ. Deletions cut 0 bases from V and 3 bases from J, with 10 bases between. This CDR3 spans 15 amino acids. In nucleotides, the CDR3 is TGCGCCAGCAGCTTGGGCCTTCAGGGCTACAATGAGCAGTTCTTC. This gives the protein CASSLGLQGYNEQFF.

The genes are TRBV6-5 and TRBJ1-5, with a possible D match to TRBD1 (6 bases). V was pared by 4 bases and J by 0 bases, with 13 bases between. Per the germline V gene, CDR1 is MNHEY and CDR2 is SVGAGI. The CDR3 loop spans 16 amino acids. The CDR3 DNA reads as TGTGCCAGCAGTTGGGGCAGGGGAGATAGCAATCAGCCCCAGCATTTT. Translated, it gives CASSWGRGDSNQPQHF.

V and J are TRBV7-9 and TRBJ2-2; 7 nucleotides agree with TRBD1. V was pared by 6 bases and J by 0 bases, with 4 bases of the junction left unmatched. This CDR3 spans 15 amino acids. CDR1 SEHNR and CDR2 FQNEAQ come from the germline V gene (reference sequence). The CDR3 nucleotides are TGTGCCAGCAGTTCGGACAGGTCGAACACCGGGGAGCTGTTTTTT. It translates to CASSSDRSNTGELFF.

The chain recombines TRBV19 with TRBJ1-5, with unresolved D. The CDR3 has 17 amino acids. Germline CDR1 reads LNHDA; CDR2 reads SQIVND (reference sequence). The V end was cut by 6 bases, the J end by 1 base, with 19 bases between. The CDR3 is CASSGERPVGSNQPQHF. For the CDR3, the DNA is TGTGCCAGTAGCGGGGAGAGGCCGGTGGGGAGCAATCAGCCCCAGCATTTT.

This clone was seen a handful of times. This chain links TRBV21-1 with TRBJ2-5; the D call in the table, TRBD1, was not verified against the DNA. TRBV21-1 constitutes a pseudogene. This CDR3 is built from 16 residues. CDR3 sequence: CASSKVEGGGKETQYF. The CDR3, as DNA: TGTGCCAGCAGCAAAGTTGAAGGGGGCGGGAAAGAGACCCAGTACTTC.

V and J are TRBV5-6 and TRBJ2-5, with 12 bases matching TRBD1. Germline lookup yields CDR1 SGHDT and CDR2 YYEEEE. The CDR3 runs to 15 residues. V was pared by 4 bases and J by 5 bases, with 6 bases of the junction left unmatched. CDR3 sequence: CASSPGQGAWETQYF. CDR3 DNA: TGTGCCAGCAGCCCGGGACAGGGGGCGTGGGAGACCCAGTACTTC.

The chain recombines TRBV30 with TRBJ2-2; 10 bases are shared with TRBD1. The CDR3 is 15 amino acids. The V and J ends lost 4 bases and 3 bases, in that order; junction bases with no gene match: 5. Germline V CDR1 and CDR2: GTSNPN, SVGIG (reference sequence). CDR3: CAWNRQGADTGELFF. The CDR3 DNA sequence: TGTGCCTGGAACCGACAGGGGGCCGACACCGGGGAGCTGTTTTTT.

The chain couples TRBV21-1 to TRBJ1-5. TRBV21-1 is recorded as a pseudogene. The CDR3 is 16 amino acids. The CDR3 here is CASSKLGDFENQPQHF. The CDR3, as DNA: TGTGCCAGCAGCAAACTCGGAGACTTCGAGAATCAGCCCCAGCATTTT.

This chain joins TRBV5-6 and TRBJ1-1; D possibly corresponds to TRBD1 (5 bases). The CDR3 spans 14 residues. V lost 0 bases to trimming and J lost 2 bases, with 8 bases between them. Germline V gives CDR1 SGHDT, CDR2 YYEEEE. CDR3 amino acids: CASSLGGGNTEAFF. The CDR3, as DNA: TGTGCCAGCAGCTTGGGCGGGGGAAACACTGAAGCTTTCTTT. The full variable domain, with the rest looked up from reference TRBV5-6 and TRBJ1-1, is DAGVTQSPTHLIKTRGQQVTLRCSPKSGHDTVSWYQQALGQGPQFIFQYYEEEERQRGNFPDRFSGHQFPNYSSELNVNALLLGDSALYLCASSLGGGNTEAFFGQGTRLTVV.

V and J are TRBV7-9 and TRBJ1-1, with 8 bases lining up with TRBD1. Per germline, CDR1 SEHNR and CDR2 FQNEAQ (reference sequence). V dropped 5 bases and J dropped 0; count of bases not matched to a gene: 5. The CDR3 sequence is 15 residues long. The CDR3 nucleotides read TGTGCCAGCAGCCCTTGGACAGGGATGAACACTGAAGCTTTCTTT. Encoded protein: CASSPWTGMNTEAFF.

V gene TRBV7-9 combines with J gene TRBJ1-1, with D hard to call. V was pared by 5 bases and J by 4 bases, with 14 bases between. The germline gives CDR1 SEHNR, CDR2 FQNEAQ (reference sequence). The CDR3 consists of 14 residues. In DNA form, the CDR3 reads TGTGCCAGCAGCGGACCCCGGGATATCACTGAAGCTTTCTTT. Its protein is CASSGPRDITEAFF.

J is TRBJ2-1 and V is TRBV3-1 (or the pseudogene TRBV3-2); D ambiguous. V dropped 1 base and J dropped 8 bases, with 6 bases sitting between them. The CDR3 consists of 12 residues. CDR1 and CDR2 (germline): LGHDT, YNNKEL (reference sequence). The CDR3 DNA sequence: TGTGCCAGCAGCCAAGTTAGTTATGAGCAGTTCTTC. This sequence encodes CASSQVSYEQFF.

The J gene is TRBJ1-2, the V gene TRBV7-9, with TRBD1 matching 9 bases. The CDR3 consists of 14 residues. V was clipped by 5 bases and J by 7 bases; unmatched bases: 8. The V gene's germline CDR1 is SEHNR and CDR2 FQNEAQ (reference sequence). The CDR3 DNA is TGTGCCAGCAGCGTAACAGGGGGCGGCGGTGGCTACACCTTC. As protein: CASSVTGGGGGYTF.

CDR3 residues: CAISEDSGSIDEQFF. Written as DNA, the CDR3 is TGTGCCATCAGTGAGGATAGCGGGAGTATCGATGAGCAGTTCTTC. The rearrangement joins TRBV10-3 to TRBJ2-1; TRBD2 aligns across 9 bases. Germline V lookup: CDR1 ENHRY, CDR2 SYGVKD. This CDR3 spans 15 amino acids. V dropped 2 bases and J dropped 8; count of bases not matched to a gene: 7.

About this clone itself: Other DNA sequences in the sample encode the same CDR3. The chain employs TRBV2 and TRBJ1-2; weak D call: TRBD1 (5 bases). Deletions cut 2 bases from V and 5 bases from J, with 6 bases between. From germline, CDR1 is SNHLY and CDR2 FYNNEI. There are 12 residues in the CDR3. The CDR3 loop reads CASSEQGYGYTF. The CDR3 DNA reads TGTGCCAGCAGTGAACAGGGATATGGCTACACCTTC.

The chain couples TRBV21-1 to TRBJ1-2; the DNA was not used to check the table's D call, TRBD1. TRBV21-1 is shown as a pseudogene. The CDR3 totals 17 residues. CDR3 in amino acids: CASSKVANGQDEGLGLF. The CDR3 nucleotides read TGTGCCAGCAGCAAAGTCGCCAACGGACAGGATGAGGGCTTGGGGTTGTTC.

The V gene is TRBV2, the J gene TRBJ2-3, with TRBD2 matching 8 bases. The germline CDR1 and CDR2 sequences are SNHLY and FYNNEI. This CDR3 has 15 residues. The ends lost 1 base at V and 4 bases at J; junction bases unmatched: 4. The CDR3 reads CASSEDSGGADTQYF. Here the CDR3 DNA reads TGTGCCAGCAGTGAAGATTCCGGGGGGGCAGATACGCAGTATTTT.

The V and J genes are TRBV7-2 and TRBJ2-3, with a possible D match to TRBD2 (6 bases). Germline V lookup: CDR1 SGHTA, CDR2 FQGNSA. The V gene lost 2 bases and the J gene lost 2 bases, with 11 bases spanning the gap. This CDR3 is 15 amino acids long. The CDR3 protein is CASSLHGTDTDTQYF. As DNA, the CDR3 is TGTGCCAGCAGCTTACACGGGACTGACACAGATACGCAGTATTTT.